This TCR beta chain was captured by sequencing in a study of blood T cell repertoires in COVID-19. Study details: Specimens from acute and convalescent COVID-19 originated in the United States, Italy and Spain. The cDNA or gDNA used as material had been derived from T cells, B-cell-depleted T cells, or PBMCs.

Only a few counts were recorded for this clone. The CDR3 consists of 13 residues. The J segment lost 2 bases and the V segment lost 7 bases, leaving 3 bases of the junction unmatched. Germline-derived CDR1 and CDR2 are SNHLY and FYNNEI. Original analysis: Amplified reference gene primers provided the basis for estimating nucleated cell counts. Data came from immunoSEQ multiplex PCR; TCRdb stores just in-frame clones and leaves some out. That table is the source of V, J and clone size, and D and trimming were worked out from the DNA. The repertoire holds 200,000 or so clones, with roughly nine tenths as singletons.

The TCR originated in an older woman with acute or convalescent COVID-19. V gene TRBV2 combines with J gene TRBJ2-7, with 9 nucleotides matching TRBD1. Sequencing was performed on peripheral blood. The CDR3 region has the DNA TGTGCCAGCAAGGACAGGGGTGCCTACGAGCAGTACTTC. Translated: CASKDRGAYEQYF.